This T cell receptor (beta chain) comes out of a study of blood T cell repertoires in COVID-19. Clones were sequenced by immunoSEQ multiplex PCR, and TCRdb holds only the in-frame ones, with some missing. The sample shows around 150,000 clones, 60% to 80% of them seen only once. The CDR3 is 13 amino acids. Germline V gene sequence: CDR1 SGHTA, CDR2 FQGTGA. V was clipped by 5 bases and J by 5 bases, with 12 bases between them. What was sequenced was PBMCs or T cells enriched from blood (not recorded which). The chain is built from TRBV7-3 and TRBJ2-5; D possibly corresponds to TRBD2 (6 bases). This clonotype was sampled from a woman aged 45-60 years who had recovered from COVID-19. The CDR3 DNA reads as TGTGCCAGCAGCAAACTAGCCAAGGAGACCCAGTACTTC. Amino acid sequence: CASSKLAKETQYF.